This TCR beta chain is from a study of shared clonotypes between healthy human individuals. Study-wide points: Sampling included only blood; tissue repertoires likely differ.

CD8 cells classed as naive were CD45RO-negative and positively selected for CCR7, excluding terminally differentiated effector memory CD45RA+ cells. To note about this clone: Its antigen is currently unknown.

Germline V CDR1 and CDR2: SGHAT, FQNNGV. Trimming pared 0 bases from V and 3 bases from J, leaving 15 bases between. The CDR3 extends over 17 amino acids. TCRdb keeps only in-frame clones here, not all; method: immunoSEQ multiplex PCR. Counted here are about 2.2 million clones, 85% to 95% occurring once; the ten biggest clones make up more than 1.5%. This TCR derives from a man younger than 35 in good health. Some clones in this sample may be carry-over from other donors' samples. The sample taken for sequencing was naive CD8+ T cells from PBMCs. The chain has TRBV11-2 and TRBJ2-1, with D unclear. This CDR3 reads CASSLDSTPTGYNEQFF. The DNA of the CDR3 is TGTGCCAGCAGCTTAGACTCCACACCCACTGGCTACAATGAGCAGTTCTTC.